This T cell receptor (beta chain) was recovered during a study of blood T cell repertoires in COVID-19. Background on the study: PBMCs, B-cell-depleted T cells, or T cells provided the cDNA or gDNA that made up the material.

V was pared by 3 bases and J by 5 bases, with 16 bases between. The CDR3 has 15 amino acids. Germline V gives CDR1 KGHSH, CDR2 LQKENI. As processed by the authors: Amplification of reference gene primers was used by the study to estimate nucleated cell counts. The assay was immunoSEQ multiplex PCR, and TCRdb's table has in-frame clones only and misses some. That table gives V, J and clone size, and the DNA gave D and trimming. The sample includes 200,000 or so clones, around 84% of them seen just once. Participant ages covered roughly 18 to 89 years across about two dozen US areas. Participants were placed into cohorts based on the clinical history they reported.

The sequence derives from a woman between 35 and 50 years old with acute COVID-19. Sequencing input: PBMCs or T cells enriched from blood (not recorded which). This sequence joins TRBV18 and TRBJ1-1, with no clear D. CDR3 nucleotide sequence: TGTGCCAGCTCACCGGTTTTCTCAGGAACAACTGAAGCTTTCTTT. It yields the protein CASSPVFSGTTEAFF.